The rows below give T cell receptor beta chains drawn from one sample of a study of patients and donors after allogeneic stem cell transplantation. TCRdb called the RT-PCR reads again in MiXCR, with one record for every CDR3 protein. The sample lists about 960,000 distinct CDR3 sequences, more than 15% occurring once. Specimen: blood, either unsorted or a sorted T cell fraction (not recorded which). Receptor source: a human donor who was either an allogeneic HSCT recipient or a stem cell or donor lymphocyte infusion donor (not recorded which). It is not recorded whose cells these are; they may come from a transplant donor. Both conserved end residues are part of each CDR3. D genes are given only for firm matches. Not every row has a clone size; where given, it reads once, few, many or a size class.

D	size	length	J	V	DNA	CDR3
.	few	13	TRBJ2-7	TRBV20-1	TGCAGTGCTAGGATTGGGTCGTTCTACGAGCAGTACTTC	CSARIGSFYEQYF
.	few	11	TRBJ1-1	TRBV5-6	TGTGCCAGCAGCTCTCAGATTGAAGCTTTCTTT	CASSSQIEAFF
.	.	14	TRBJ1-1	TRBV6-5	TGTGCCAGCAGTTACTCAGTCAGGAACACTGAAGCTTTCTTT	CASSYSVRNTEAFF
.	few	17	TRBJ2-2	TRBV9	TGTGCCAGCAGCGTACCTGAGGCAGGGCGGGGCACCGGGGAGCTGTTTTTT	CASSVPEAGRGTGELFF
.	.	14	TRBJ1-2	TRBV20-1	TGCAGTGCTAGAGCAACCCAGGGGCACTATGGCTACACCTTC	CSARATQGHYGYTF
TRBD1	.	17	TRBJ1-5	TRBV12-3/TRBV12-4	TGTGCCAGCAGTTTAGCGCTAGGGGGCCGAAGCAATCAGCCCCAGCATTTT	CASSLALGGRSNQPQHF
.	few	16	TRBJ2-7	TRBV4-1	TGCGCCAGCAGCCCGCATGCCCGCTCCAGCTCCTACGAGCAGTACTTC	CASSPHARSSSYEQYF
.	.	15	TRBJ2-1	TRBV5-1	TGCGCCAGCAGCTCGCCGGGACGGATCTACAATGAGCAGTTCTTC	CASSSPGRIYNEQFF
TRBD1	few	14	TRBJ1-1	TRBV10-3	TGTGCCATCAGGGGGACAGGGGAGAACACTGAAGCTTTCTTT	CAIRGTGENTEAFF
.	few	14	TRBJ2-7	TRBV9	TGTGCCAGCAGCGTAGGAGGAGGGACCCACGAGCAGTACTTC	CASSVGGGTHEQYF
.	few	14	TRBJ1-4	TRBV7-9	TGTGCCAGCAGCCCTCCCGGGTGGGGTGAAAAACTGTTTTTT	CASSPPGWGEKLFF
.	.	13	TRBJ2-2	TRBV7-2	TGTGCCAGCAGCTTGGGGGGGCACGGGGAGCTGTTTTTT	CASSLGGHGELFF
TRBD1	.	12	TRBJ1-1	TRBV12-3/TRBV12-4	TGTGCCAGCAGCCCCGGACAGGGAAGGGCTTTCTTT	CASSPGQGRAFF
TRBD2	.	16	TRBJ2-2	TRBV30	TGTGCCTGGAGAGAACTAGCGGGAAGAAACACCGGGGAGCTGTTTTTT	CAWRELAGRNTGELFF
TRBD1	.	14	TRBJ1-2	TRBV30	TGTGCCTGGGGCTCCGGGACAGGGATCTATGGCTACACCTTC	CAWGSGTGIYGYTF
TRBD2	.	15	TRBJ2-7	TRBV19	TGTGCCAGTAGTAAAGGACTAGCTGTTTCCTACGAGCAGTACTTC	CASSKGLAVSYEQYF
TRBD2	few	20	TRBJ2-2	TRBV3-1	TGTGCCAGCAGCCAAGATACCGTGCTAGCGGGGGGCGAGGACACCGGGGAGCTGTTTTTT	CASSQDTVLAGGEDTGELFF
.	few	15	TRBJ2-3	TRBV9	TGTGCCAGCAGCGTAGGGCGGCAAACGACAGATACGCAGTATTTT	CASSVGRQTTDTQYF
.	few	17	TRBJ2-4	TRBV6-1	TGTGCCAGCAGGCCCCTAGGGCTAGCGATAGCCAAAAACATTCAGTACTTC	CASRPLGLAIAKNIQYF
.	.	16	TRBJ2-2	TRBV5-1	TGCGCCAGCAGCTCCCCTTCCCCTTCTAGGACCGGGGAGCTGTTTTTT	CASSSPSPSRTGELFF
.	few	16	TRBJ1-5	TRBV12-3/TRBV12-4	TGTGCCAGCAGTTTAAGTCGGCCAAGGGGCGATCAGCCCCAGCATTTT	CASSLSRPRGDQPQHF
.	few	14	TRBJ1-1	TRBV6-2/TRBV6-3	TGTGCCAGCAGTTACCAGGGACGGAACACTGAAGCTTTCTTT	CASSYQGRNTEAFF
.	.	13	TRBJ2-7	TRBV20-1	TGCAGTGTTAGCGGTTATAGCTCCTACGAGCAGTACTTC	CSVSGYSSYEQYF
.	.	15	TRBJ2-1	TRBV15	TGTGCCACCAGCAGAGGGACAGACGGGGAAAATGAGCAGTTCTTC	CATSRGTDGENEQFF
.	.	14	TRBJ2-5	TRBV19	TGTGCCAGTACCGAAGGGATTTTCGGAGAGACCCAGTACTTC	CASTEGIFGETQYF
.	.	14	TRBJ2-1	TRBV7-9	TGTGCCAGCAGCTTGCAGGGGAGTAGCAATGAGCAGTTCTTC	CASSLQGSSNEQFF
TRBD1	few	12	TRBJ1-1	TRBV5-6	TGTGCCAGCAGCTTGGGACAGGGGACTGCTTTCTTT	CASSLGQGTAFF
.	few	12	TRBJ2-3	TRBV2	TGTGCCAGCAGGGCCTCGGGAGATACGCAGTATTTT	CASRASGDTQYF
.	few	13	TRBJ1-6	TRBV4-1	TGCGCCAGCAGCCACCCAGGGGATTCACCCCTCCACTTT	CASSHPGDSPLHF
.	.	12	TRBJ1-3	TRBV21-1	TGTGCCAGCAGCAAAGGAATCACAGGGATATATTTT	CASSKGITGIYF
.	.	15	TRBJ1-1	TRBV3-1	TGTGCCAGCAGCCCTAGGACAGTTCTGACCACTGAAGCTTTCTTT	CASSPRTVLTTEAFF
.	many	12	TRBJ2-6	TRBV24-1	TGTGCCACCAGTTCTGGGGCCAACGTCCTGACTTTC	CATSSGANVLTF